This TCR beta chain emerged from a study of OX40 agonist ivuxolimab in advanced cancers. For context, the study as a whole: Ivuxolimab was a fully human IgG2 agonistic monoclonal antibody targeting the costimulatory receptor OX40 (CD134). The paper covers the monotherapy dose-escalation part of the phase I ivuxolimab trial, which included N ≈ 57 patients. Patients were allowed to have had prior anti-PD-1, anti-PD-L1 or anti-CTLA-4 therapy, and approximately 39% of the dose-escalation patients had been treated with checkpoint inhibitors. Peripheral TCRbeta sequencing was intended to test whether TCR sequence diversity was altered and clonal T-cell expansion was caused by ivuxolimab. A male proportion of roughly 80% and a mean age of 60 years, ranging from 23 to 79, were recorded for the dose-escalation cohort. Partial responses occurred in three dose-escalation patients, of whom one had hepatocellular carcinoma and two had cutaneous melanoma. Intravenous ivuxolimab was administered to patients every 2 weeks at six dose levels: 0.01, 0.1, 0.3, 1.5, 3 and 10 mg/kg. Of the approximately 50 dose-escalation patients, hepatocellular carcinoma was present in 19, melanoma in some 15, renal cell carcinoma in 9 and head and neck cancer in 9. Here is what the overall study found, with its caveats: The antigen specificity of the clonally expanded peripheral T cells was not determined. In partial responders in the 0.1-3.0 mg/kg groups, normalized peripheral clonal expansion was found to be among the lowest, especially among CD8+ T cells. On average, CD8+ T cells showed more expanded clones than CD4+ T cells after ivuxolimab. At doses of 0.1 to 3.0 mg/kg, clonal expansion of both CD4+ and CD8+ T cells in blood was seen between baseline and week 6. Low levels of normalized T-cell clonal expansion were also seen in some patients who did not respond.

Genomic DNA was extracted from sorted cells for sequencing of the TCRbeta CDR3 region. The immunoSEQ Assay was used for sequencing of TCRbeta CDR3 regions. TCRdb carries this immuneACCESS record with in-frame sequences only. Its versions omit some clonotypes, under half of them owing to an unresolved V gene in the studies checked, with the rest unexplained. Counted in this sample were about 35,000 clones; about 92% of them appeared once. The top ten constitute 30% to 40% of the sample. A remark on this clone: What antigen it recognizes has not been identified. Base qualities are not provided; no much larger clone lies one nucleotide away.

The trial excluded patients who had a history of autoimmune disease or were on systemic immunosuppression. In every dose cohort, peripheral blood was drawn for TCR sequencing at baseline, cycle 4 day 1, and cycle 7 day 1. The samples were taken from a phase I, first-in-human, multicenter, open-label dose-escalation trial of ivuxolimab. Adults with locally advanced or metastatic melanoma, renal cell carcinoma, hepatocellular carcinoma or head and neck squamous cell carcinoma were enrolled in the trial. Before TCR sequencing, CD4+ T cells and CD8+ T cells from peripheral blood were sorted into separate populations. V sheds 1 base and J sheds 7 bases, leaving 11 bases between their ends. CDR1 LGHNA and CDR2 YSLEER are derived from the germline V gene. The CDR3 measures 15 amino acids from cysteine to phenylalanine. Only the CDR3 DNA stays, 45 bases, in frame from base 1.

This clonotype was obtained from an adult with an advanced solid tumor such as melanoma, head and neck, liver or kidney cancer. Recombination linked TRBV4-3 to TRBJ1-6; a weak D assignment points to TRBD1 (6 bases agree). Material: CD4+ or CD8+ T cells sorted from blood, obtained in a trial of the OX40 agonist ivuxolimab. The base sequence is TGCGCCAGCAGCCAAGTCTTGGGGGGCAATTCACCCCTCCACTTT. It specifies CASSQVLGGNSPLHF.